This T cell receptor beta chain was observed in a study of blood T cells in healthy people across ages. Findings and limits, study-wide: More naive CD4+ cells and higher diversity marked long-lived donors relative to aged donors. Possibly confounding the expanded clonotype changes was the fact that donor CMV status was unknown. One million T cells yielded diversity estimates that were considered underestimates.

A word on this clonotype: Antigen: not known.

Combining a sample-barcoded 5' primer with a J-beta primer mix, a second PCR ran for 7 to 11 cycles. MiXCR was run by TCRdb on the 5' RACE reads, yielding one entry per CDR3 protein. This table holds roughly 800,000 distinct CDR3 sequences, roughly 60% found once. The V gene's germline CDR1 is DFQATT and CDR2 SNEGSKA (reference sequence). The CDR3 loop spans 14 amino acids. This chain uses TRBV20-1 with TRBJ2-4; TRBD1 matches 7 bases. TRBJ2-5 matches the DNA end more closely, so the J call is doubtful. The receptor's source is a man aged 30-40 years in good health. Sequenced material: blood. The CDR3 loop is CSASTGQPTGTQYF. CDR3 in DNA: TGCAGTGCTAGTACGGGACAGCCAACCGGGACCCAGTACTTC.